The 6 T cell receptor beta chains listed next were all sequenced from one sample in a study of shared T cell receptors in the human thymus. Repertoires were generated with immunoSEQ multiplex PCR, while TCRdb's copy carries only in-frame clones and drops some. The sample shows 600,000 or so clones, around 87% of them seen only once. The same data also went into a second study, on human thymus T cells.

The sequenced sample consisted of thymocytes. The receptors were sampled from a boy under two years old with a congenital heart defect.

This clone was observed a single time. The rearrangement joins TRBV2 to TRBJ2-7; 8 nucleotides align to TRBD1. J lost 0 bases, V lost 3 bases, and 13 bases had no gene match. The CDR3 has 18 residues. The germline V gene has CDR1 SNHLY and CDR2 FYNNEI. The CDR3 DNA reads as TGTGCCAGCAGTGACTTAGACAGGGGCGACCTTAGCTCCTACGAGCAGTACTTC. Protein sequence: CASSDLDRGDLSSYEQYF.

The gene calls are TRBV7-7 and TRBJ2-3; 11 bases line up with TRBD1. CDR3 length: 15 amino acids. V shed 2 bases, J shed 4 bases, and the junction held 2 bases outside the gene matches. Per the germline V gene, CDR1 is SSHAT and CDR2 is FNYEAQ (reference sequence). CDR3 coding DNA: TGTGCCAGCAGCTTACGGACAGGGGGCGCAGATACGCAGTATTTT. Translated: CASSLRTGGADTQYF.

This clone was picked up one time. This sequence joins TRBV7-2 and TRBJ2-5; TRBD2 agrees at 7 bases. CDR1 and CDR2 from the germline V gene are SGHTA and FQGNSA. Trimming cost V 1 base and J 2 bases; bases outside gene matches: 7. This CDR3 has 16 residues. CDR3 coding DNA: TGTGCCAGCAGCTTAGTAGGGCTAGCGGAGCAAGAGACCCAGTACTTC. It encodes CASSLVGLAEQETQYF.

Written as DNA, the CDR3 is TGTGCCAGCAGTTGGGGACAGGTGGGTTCACCCCTCCACTTT. Translation gives CASSWGQVGSPLHF. This chain connects TRBV28 to TRBJ1-6; 8 nucleotides match TRBD1. Germline CDR1 and CDR2: MDHEN and SYDVKM. CDR3 size: 14 residues. The V gene end was trimmed by 4 bases and the J gene end by 9 bases; junction bases not matched to a gene: 5.

This CDR3 is CASSLSPTGCSYEQYF. DNA of the CDR3: TGTGCCAGCAGCCTTTCTCCGACAGGCTGCTCCTACGAGCAGTACTTC. The chain joins TRBV5-6 to TRBJ2-7; possibly TRBD1 for D (6 bases). CDR3 length: 16 amino acids. V was cut by 4 bases and J by 0 bases, with 17 bases left in between. The germline CDR1 and CDR2 sequences are SGHDT and YYEEEE.

This sequence joins TRBV5-1 and TRBJ1-3; the D is unclear. The V end was cut by 0 bases, the J end by 0 bases, with 10 bases between. Germline V lookup: CDR1 SGHRS, CDR2 YFSETQ. The CDR3 has 16 amino acids. Here the CDR3 DNA reads TGCGCCAGCAGCTTGGGGCCGCCAAGCTCTGGAAACACCATATATTTT. Translating gives CASSLGPPSSGNTIYF.